This is a list of T cell receptor beta chains from one sample in a study of human T cells and chemical hapten exposure. TCRdb itself ran the RACE reads through MiXCR, one entry per CDR3 protein. The sample records under 90,000 distinct CDR3 sequences, about 8.7% being singletons. Sample: whole blood. The receptor set was obtained from a male donor in good health. Some clones in this sample may be carry-over from other donors' samples. Both conserved end residues are part of each CDR3. A D gene is named only where the DNA matches it firmly. The listing skips clone size in some rows; elsewhere it reads once, few, many or a size class.

D	length	size	V	J	CDR3	DNA
-	16	-	TRBV10-3	TRBJ2-3	CAISESEGLGTDTQYF	TGTGCCATCAGTGAGTCGGAGGGACTCGGCACAGATACGCAGTATTTT
TRBD1	13	-	TRBV29-1	TRBJ1-1	CSVEVAGGTEAFF	TGCAGCGTTGAAGTGGCAGGGGGCACTGAAGCTTTCTTT
-	13	-	TRBV20-1	TRBJ1-1	CSAPRDLNTEAFF	TGCAGTGCCCCCAGAGATTTGAACACTGAAGCTTTCTTT
-	17	-	TRBV5-1	TRBJ1-2	CASSLGGISTGNYGYTF	TGCGCCAGCAGCTTGGGGGGTATATCAACAGGAAACTATGGCTACACCTTC
-	13	many	TRBV20-1	TRBJ2-7	CSAREVESYEQYF	TGCAGTGCTAGAGAGGTCGAATCCTACGAGCAGTACTTC
-	13	many	TRBV27	TRBJ2-7	CASSGPGTHEQYF	TGTGCCAGCAGTGGACCAGGGACACACGAGCAGTACTTC
-	17	-	TRBV6-1	TRBJ2-3	CASNYLFRDGITDTQYF	TGTGCCAGCAATTACCTCTTCCGGGACGGAATCACAGATACGCAGTATTTT
-	15	-	TRBV12-3/TRBV12-4	TRBJ2-5	CASSQTDGRGAAQYF	TGTGCCAGCAGTCAGACGGACGGGCGGGGTGCGGCCCAGTACTTC
-	14	-	TRBV7-8	TRBJ2-5	CASSLVTGKETQYF	TGTGCCAGCAGCTTAGTAACGGGAAAAGAGACCCAGTACTTC
TRBD1	19	few	TRBV3-1	TRBJ2-6	CASSQEEDRGNSGANVLTF	TGTGCCAGCAGCCAAGAGGAGGACAGGGGAAATTCTGGGGCCAACGTCCTGACTTTC
TRBD2	17	few	TRBV7-9	TRBJ2-3	CASSLAGLAGSTDTQYF	TGTGCCAGCAGCTTAGCGGGCCTAGCGGGCAGCACAGATACGCAGTATTTT
-	14	many	TRBV27	TRBJ1-1	CASRVSGSATEAFF	TGTGCCAGCAGAGTTTCAGGGAGTGCGACTGAAGCTTTCTTT
-	14	few	TRBV20-1	TRBJ2-3	CSATGTRGTDTQYF	TGCAGTGCCACCGGGACACGAGGCACAGATACGCAGTATTTT
-	18	-	TRBV6-5	TRBJ2-3	CASSRSGFSGGHTDTQYF	TGTGCCAGCAGTCGTTCGGGTTTTTCAGGGGGGCACACAGATACGCAGTATTTT
-	13	few	TRBV2	TRBJ2-1	CAILQVSGNEQFF	TGTGCCATCTTACAGGTTTCGGGCAATGAGCAGTTCTTC
-	15	few	TRBV9	TRBJ2-3	CASSVASRSSDTQYF	TGTGCCAGCAGCGTAGCTTCCCGTAGCTCAGATACGCAGTATTTT
-	12	few	TRBV29-1	TRBJ2-3	CSVGGSTDTQYF	TGCAGCGTTGGAGGGAGCACAGATACGCAGTATTTT
-	14	-	TRBV12-3/TRBV12-4	TRBJ2-3	CASSFPSSTDTQYF	TGTGCCAGCAGTTTCCCCAGCAGCACAGATACGCAGTATTTT
TRBD2	15	few	TRBV3-1	TRBJ2-3	CASSPSGGAYDTQYF	TGTGCCAGCAGCCCTAGCGGGGGGGCATACGATACGCAGTATTTT
-	15	-	TRBV9	TRBJ2-3	CASSVGQGPTDTQYF	TGTGCCAGCAGCGTAGGGCAGGGTCCGACAGATACGCAGTATTTT
-	14	-	TRBV27	TRBJ2-7	CASSSPRSTYEQYF	TGTGCCAGCAGTTCGCCGAGGAGTACCTACGAGCAGTACTTC
-	11	many	TRBV29-1	TRBJ2-7	CSVEIVAELYF	TGCAGCGTTGAAATAGTGGCGGAGTTGTACTTC
-	11	few	TRBV6-2/TRBV6-3	TRBJ2-6	CASSGANVLTF	TGTGCCAGCTCGGGGGCCAACGTCCTGACTTTC
-	17	many	TRBV4-3	TRBJ2-3	CASSQEDVRTATDTQYF	TGCGCCAGCAGCCAAGAGGACGTGAGGACAGCCACAGATACGCAGTATTTT
-	15	-	TRBV3-1	TRBJ1-5	CASSQGGAGGQPQHF	TGTGCCAGCAGCCAAGGAGGTGCGGGTGGTCAGCCCCAGCATTTT
-	18	once	TRBV4-3	TRBJ1-4	CASSQDGLALATNEKLFF	TGCGCCAGCAGCCAAGATGGGTTGGCACTAGCAACTAATGAAAAACTGTTTTTT
-	13	few	TRBV20-1	TRBJ2-3	CSATPQNTDTQYF	TGCAGTGCCACGCCGCAGAACACAGATACGCAGTATTTT
TRBD2	16	-	TRBV13	TRBJ2-3	CASSPSWRGGKDTQYF	TGTGCCAGCAGCCCCTCTTGGCGGGGGGGAAAGGATACGCAGTATTTT
-	14	many	TRBV19	TRBJ2-2	CASIRGLNTGELFF	TGTGCCAGTATTCGGGGATTGAACACCGGGGAGCTGTTTTTT
TRBD1	14	-	TRBV18	TRBJ2-5	CASSPIDRGETQYF	TGTGCCAGCTCACCAATCGACAGGGGCGAGACCCAGTACTTC
-	15	few	TRBV9	TRBJ1-1	CASSPKGVLNTEAFF	TGTGCCAGCAGCCCTAAAGGGGTTTTGAACACTGAAGCTTTCTTT
-	14	-	TRBV29-1	TRBJ2-3	CSVDPSPGTDTQYF	TGCAGCGTTGATCCCTCCCCTGGCACAGATACGCAGTATTTT
TRBD2	16	-	TRBV3-1	TRBJ2-3	CASSQGFGGGTDTQYF	TGTGCCAGCAGCCAAGGATTCGGGGGGGGGACAGATACGCAGTATTTT
-	13	many	TRBV5-1	TRBJ2-3	CASSYPGADTQYF	TGCGCCAGCAGCTACCCAGGGGCAGATACGCAGTATTTT
-	18	-	TRBV10-2	TRBJ1-1	CASSLQGSRSIKTPEAFF	TGCGCCAGCTCATTGCAGGGGTCACGCTCGATAAAAACCCCGGAAGCTTTCTTT
TRBD1	16	-	TRBV4-1	TRBJ1-4	CASSQVGGGQVIKLFF	TGCGCCAGCAGCCAAGTGGGGGGGGGACAGGTGATCAAACTGTTTTTT
-	16	few	TRBV6-2/TRBV6-3	TRBJ1-1	CASSYSKTQLNTEAFF	TGTGCCAGCAGTTACTCTAAGACACAATTGAACACTGAAGCTTTCTTT
TRBD1	14	many	TRBV12-3/TRBV12-4	TRBJ2-3	CASTDRGGTDTQYF	TGTGCCAGCACCGACAGGGGCGGCACAGATACGCAGTATTTT
TRBD2	19	few	TRBV7-6	TRBJ2-7	CASSPRLAGVPLSSYEQYF	TGTGCCAGCAGCCCGAGACTAGCGGGAGTCCCGTTGAGCTCCTACGAGCAGTACTTC
-	15	-	TRBV12-5	TRBJ1-5	CASGPAGPKGQPQHF	TGTGCTAGTGGCCCGGCTGGGCCAAAGGGACAGCCCCAGCATTTT
TRBD2	14	-	TRBV12-3/TRBV12-4	TRBJ2-5	CASSRSGEQETQYF	TGTGCCAGCAGCCGTAGCGGGGAACAAGAGACCCAGTACTTC
TRBD2	15	many	TRBV12-3/TRBV12-4	TRBJ2-2	CASSGLAGVDGELFF	TGTGCCAGCAGTGGCCTAGCGGGAGTTGACGGGGAGCTGTTTTTT
-	15	few	TRBV27	TRBJ2-3	CASSLHRLLTDTQYF	TGTGCCAGCAGTTTACACCGACTCCTCACAGATACGCAGTATTTT
-	18	few	TRBV27	TRBJ2-6	CASSLLRDGSSGANVLTF	TGTGCCAGCAGTTTACTCCGGGACGGCTCCTCTGGGGCCAACGTCCTGACTTTC
TRBD2	14	-	TRBV5-1	TRBJ2-1	CASSLWLAGDEQFF	TGCGCCAGCAGCTTGTGGCTAGCGGGAGACGAGCAGTTCTTC
-	15	few	TRBV4-1	TRBJ1-2	CASSQEGRAWDGYTF	TGCGCCAGCAGCCAAGAAGGCAGGGCCTGGGATGGCTACACCTTC
-	12	few	TRBV5-6	TRBJ2-5	CASSFVRGTQYF	TGTGCCAGCAGCTTTGTGAGGGGGACCCAGTACTTC
TRBD1	13	-	TRBV29-1	TRBJ1-1	CSVERGQGTEAFF	TGCAGCGTTGAAAGGGGGCAGGGCACTGAAGCTTTCTTT
-	13	few	TRBV9	TRBJ1-6	CASSVGGREPLHF	TGTGCCAGCAGCGTAGGGGGGAGGGAACCCCTCCACTTT
-	14	few	TRBV9	TRBJ2-3	CASSVGLSTDTQYF	TGTGCCAGCAGCGTAGGACTATCCACAGATACGCAGTATTTT
-	14	-	TRBV5-5	TRBJ2-3	CASSFSLSTDTQYF	TGTGCCAGCAGCTTTTCACTTAGCACAGATACGCAGTATTTT
TRBD1	16	many	TRBV4-3	TRBJ1-4	CASSRDRGATNEKLFF	TGCGCCAGCAGCCGGGACAGGGGGGCCACTAATGAAAAACTGTTTTTT
-	14	-	TRBV20-1	TRBJ1-4	CSARALAGNEKLFF	TGCAGTGCTAGAGCACTGGCGGGTAATGAAAAACTGTTTTTT
-	15	-	TRBV10-3	TRBJ2-5	CAISERGGSQETQYF	TGTGCCATCAGTGAAAGAGGAGGATCCCAAGAGACCCAGTACTTC